This T cell receptor (beta chain) was retrieved from a study of blood T cell repertoires in COVID-19. Study overall: T cells, B-cell-depleted T cells, or PBMCs provided the cDNA or gDNA that served as material.

This table comes from immunoSEQ multiplex PCR, and its TCRdb copy is limited to in-frame clones, with some not included. The data show about 190,000 clones, around 80% seen once. This CDR3 is 14 amino acids long. The V and J ends lost 3 bases and 4 bases respectively, with 14 bases between them. CDR1 and CDR2 from the germline V gene are SGHDT and YYEEEE. The sequencing input was peripheral blood. This clonotype was sampled from a man aged 45-65 years who had recovered from COVID-19. V is TRBV5-6 and J is TRBJ2-7, with D perhaps TRBD1 (7 bases). The CDR3 DNA sequence: TGTGCCAGCAGCTCAAATCAGGGGGGTTACGAGCAGTACTTC. This translates into CASSSNQGGYEQYF.